This T cell receptor (beta chain) was retrieved from a study of kidney transplant recipient with SARS-CoV-2 infection. MiXCR, applied by TCRdb to the reads, yields one record per CDR3 protein. The sample yields 200,000 to 300,000 distinct CDR3 sequences, under 30% seen once. For this clonotype: One base away lies a much larger clone, so this may be a sequencing read error.

Germline-derived CDR1 and CDR2 are SGHKS and YYEKEE (reference sequence). This CDR3 has 15 residues. This receptor was taken from a male patient aged 30 to 39 who had COVID-19 and was a kidney transplant recipient. Among the T cells, some may be from the graft donor. The specimen was a blood sample, collected at baseline and on day 111 from a kidney transplant recipient. V and J are TRBV5-5 and TRBJ1-1; perhaps TRBD1 as D (6 bases). CDR3 protein: CASGLEGRGNTEAFF. In nucleotides, the CDR3 is TGTGCCAGCGGCTTGGAGGGCAGGGGAAACACTGAAGCTTTCTTT.